The source of this T cell receptor (beta chain) is a study of blood T cell repertoires in COVID-19. The CDR3 sequence is 17 residues long. In germline, CDR1 is LGHNA, CDR2 YNFKEQ. V gave up 4 bases and J gave up 2 bases, with 20 bases separating them. Libraries were prepared by immunoSEQ multiplex PCR; TCRdb keeps only in-frame clonotypes and omits some of them. The data contain hundreds of thousands of clones, approximately 80% of them singletons. Only a few counts were recorded for this clone. The source material was peripheral blood. This sequence was found in an elderly woman with COVID-19, enrolled during active disease. The chain employs TRBV4-2 and TRBJ1-2; D is ambiguous. The CDR3 DNA sequence: TGTGCCAGCAGCCTCCTCCTTCAACCATCTGCGAACTATGGCTACACCTTC. Protein: CASSLLLQPSANYGYTF.